This T cell receptor beta chain was captured in a study of blood T cell repertoires in COVID-19. Study at large: The United States, Italy and Spain provided the acute and convalescent COVID-19 samples. T cells, B-cell-depleted T cells, or PBMCs supplied cDNA or gDNA.

This clone was counted a single time. The protocol was immunoSEQ multiplex PCR, while the TCRdb copy is restricted to in-frame clones and leaves out a portion. Among about 59,000 clones listed, 90% to 95% were seen once. V gave up 0 bases and J gave up 5 bases, with 13 bases separating them. Germline-derived CDR1 and CDR2 are LNHDA and SQIVND (reference sequence). The CDR3 covers 15 residues. This TCR was recovered from a human donor in a cohort sampled during active COVID-19. The sequencing input was peripheral blood. V is TRBV19 and J is TRBJ1-1; D unresolved. The CDR3 spells CASSIDHPGGTEAFF. CDR3 in DNA: TGTGCCAGTAGTATAGATCACCCCGGCGGGACTGAAGCTTTCTTT.